Presented here are 2 T cell receptor beta chains from one specimen sequenced in a study of cytomegalovirus exposure and HLA in healthy donors. PCR primers comprised 60 Vbeta and 13 Jbeta primers. Clones were sequenced by immunoSEQ multiplex PCR, and TCRdb holds only the in-frame ones, with some missing. The data contain roughly 170,000 clones, around 80% of them seen just once; the ten biggest clones take up approximately 4.1%. The sample was PBMCs. Receptor source: a woman between 50 and 59 years old in good health and CMV-seropositive.

This clone was seen just once. This sequence joins TRBV28 and TRBJ2-3; 8 positions agree with TRBD2. CDR1 and CDR2 from the germline V gene are MDHEN and SYDVKM. V was pared by 10 bases and J by 2 bases, with 11 bases of the junction left unmatched. CDR3 length: 15 amino acids. The DNA of the CDR3 is TGTGCCACCAGCCCCCGACTAGCGATCACAGATACGCAGTATTTT. This codes for CATSPRLAITDTQYF.

The CDR3 region has the DNA TGTGCCATCAGTGACCAGGGGGCGGAGACCCAGTACTTC. As protein: CAISDQGAETQYF. The rearrangement joins TRBV10-3 to TRBJ2-5, with TRBD1 identical over 8 bases. V lost 3 bases and J lost 5; bases outside the gene matches: 2. Germline V gene sequence: CDR1 ENHRY, CDR2 SYGVKD. CDR3 length equals 13 residues.